The 2 T cell receptor beta chains below were found in one sample sequenced in a study of shared clonotypes between healthy human individuals. TCRdb keeps only in-frame clones here, not all; method: immunoSEQ multiplex PCR. The table records a few hundred thousand clones, roughly four fifths of them present only once. Sequenced material: PBMCs. The source of these receptors is a woman aged 40-49 years in good health. Some clones in this sample may be carry-over from other donors' samples.

DNA for the CDR3: TGTGCCAGCTCACCGGCCTTAAACTATGGCTACACCTTC. This encodes CASSPALNYGYTF. J is TRBJ1-2 and V is TRBV18; no clear D. From germline, CDR1 is KGHSH and CDR2 LQKENI. This CDR3 is 13 amino acids long. Trimming took 3 bases from V and 2 from J, leaving 7 bases between them.

The chain couples TRBV9 to TRBJ1-1; D possibly corresponds to TRBD1 (5 bases). Germline V gene sequence: CDR1 SGDLS, CDR2 YYNGEE. Trimming took 0 bases from V and 0 from J, leaving 15 bases between them. The CDR3 extends over 17 amino acids. CDR3 sequence reads: CASSVDTTRGMNTEAFF. CDR3 DNA: TGTGCCAGCAGCGTAGATACGACGAGGGGTATGAACACTGAAGCTTTCTTT. The variable domain in full, with the rest retrieved from reference TRBV9 and TRBJ1-1, is DSGVTQTPKHLITATGQRVTLRCSPRSGDLSVYWYQQSLDQGLQFLIQYYNGEERAKGNILERFSAQQFPDLHSELNLSSLELGDSALYFCASSVDTTRGMNTEAFFGQGTRLTVV.